This T cell receptor (beta chain) derives from a study of blood T cell repertoires in COVID-19. The protocol was immunoSEQ multiplex PCR, while the TCRdb copy is restricted to in-frame clones and leaves out a portion. The sample carries approximately 140,000 clones, around 82% recorded once. This receptor was taken from a human donor with acute or convalescent COVID-19. The donor label of this sample is uncertain. The specimen was peripheral blood.

DNA for the CDR3: TGTGCAACAAGACAGGGGTTAATAAATACGCAGTATTTT. This sequence encodes CATRQGLINTQYF. The rearrangement joins TRBV12-3 or TRBV12-4 to TRBJ2-3; TRBD1 matches 8 bases. The CDR3 is 13 residues long.